This entry is about one T cell receptor (beta chain). This receptor's antigen is unknown. Per-nucleotide qualities are absent, and no much larger clonotype sits a single base away. This sample is drawn from a study of cytomegalovirus exposure and HLA in healthy donors (dated by TCRdb to about 2017). About the full investigation: According to an earlier analysis of a few hundred of the donors, about 179 million T cells yielded 117 million unique TCR beta sequences and around 300 Gb of sequence data. Rather than using new phenotypic data, the later analysis identified candidate immune exposures from TCR beta sequences and from how often those sequences occurred across donors. An earlier analysis of several hundred of the donors applied high-throughput TCR beta sequencing to assess whether each TCR beta V gene segment acted as functional or pseudogenic. Typing coverage differed by locus: A, B, C, DRB1 and DQB1 were typed in about 629-640 donors, DQA1 in 522, DPA1 in 606, and DPB1 in roughly 450. All discovery cohort repertoires had been generated using a single sequencing platform. A separate validation cohort of approximately 120 different subjects was used in addition to the roughly 700-subject first cohort. The study profiled the T cell repertoires of hundreds of subjects by immunosequencing and related them to cytomegalovirus serostatus. An early release covering 550 to 700 HLA-typed donors comprised approximately 300 gigabases of sequencing data and around 80 million unique TCR sequences. Genome-wide SNP genotypes for about three fifths of the roughly 670 donors were used in a later genetic analysis, which treated that subset as a discovery cohort. The aim of the study was to test whether cataloging public T cell receptors could identify signatures of past pathogen exposure. About five DR-DQ haplotypes were treated as single units for association and clustering because of strong linkage in the cohort. The study combined high-throughput TCR immunosequencing, statistical association of individual TCRs with disease status, and machine learning to predict cytomegalovirus infection status. Of the approximately 400 genotyped donors, roughly 80% were placed in the genetic ancestry cluster associated with self-reported Caucasian donors. To study patterns of TCR occurrence, a later analysis re-analyzed previously published TCR beta repertoires from more than 550 donors and added high-resolution HLA genotyping. HLA typing included class I and class II loci at four-digit resolution. Donor age, sex, ethnicity and CMV serostatus were collected together with the repertoire data. Across some 400 genotyped donors of the cohort, an average of about 200,000 unique TCR beta nucleotide sequences per donor were sequenced, and around 20% of those sequences were non-productive.

Library preparation was by the immunoSEQ multiplex PCR assay. For the multiplex PCR, a mixture combining 60 forward primers for TCR Vbeta segments and 13 reverse primers for TCR Jbeta segments was used. A multiplex PCR assay on genomic DNA amplified the CDR3 region of rearranged TCR beta genes. The Illumina HiSeq System was used to sequence the amplified TCR beta libraries as 87-base-pair reads. The authors processed their data as follows. In a later analysis, approximately 74 million unique TCR beta chains were counted across the 650 to 750 repertoires, and approximately 11 million of these chains were shared by at least two donors. A nearest-neighbor algorithm error-corrected the raw reads and collapsed the reads into unique sequences, merging closely related sequences to remove PCR and sequencing errors. CDR3 sequences were aligned to IMGT reference sequences to assign V, D and J gene segments. For a sequence to be retained, a match of at least six nucleotides to both a V gene segment and a J gene segment was required. Rearrangements were classified as productive when the CDR3 lacked stop codons and remained in frame with V and J, and all other rearrangements were classified as non-productive. CDR3 was defined according to IMGT convention as the region running from the second conserved V-encoded cysteine to the conserved J-encoded phenylalanine. In an earlier analysis of approximately 590 of the donors, sequences lacking an unambiguous match to a single V gene segment were excluded. In an earlier analysis of approximately 500 of the donors, a V segment was called functional when productive rearrangements were above 56.7%, and segregating when the standard deviation between donors exceeded 5%. To diagnose cytomegalovirus status from the catalog of TCR beta chain sequences, a statistical classification framework was built. In a later analysis, TCR nucleotide sequences were compared against IMGT/GENE-DB human TR gene sequences so that V and J genes could be assigned. Using the TCRdist pipeline, a later analysis assigned CDR3 sequences along with most-parsimonious VDJ recombination scenarios. A later analysis defined each TCR beta chain by its CDR3 amino acid sequence plus V-gene family, and excluded reads lacking a unique V-gene family. To address suspected cross-contamination and a sequencing artifact, a later analysis removed approximately 600 highly shared, low-generation-probability nucleotide sequences. For each public chain, a later analysis derived a clonal expansion index from normalized ranks of inferred template counts within each repertoire. Generation probabilities in a later analysis came from a VDJ recombination model fitted to out-of-frame rearrangements, and those results were checked against IGoR. A later analysis scored TCR-TCR, TCR-HLA and TCR-CMV co-occurrence with hypergeometric tests, applying a repertoire-size bias correction to TCR pairs. False discovery rates were estimated in a later analysis by permuting HLA or CMV assignments 20 times. In a later analysis, co-occurring TCRs were grouped using DBSCAN, and TCRdist sequence similarity was added for clustering within HLA-allele-positive subsets. Repertoires with fewer than 30,000 or more than 120,000 public chains were left out of co-occurrence clustering, as were four to six repertoires with anomalous nucleotide sharing. TCRdb retrieved this table from immuneACCESS and kept in-frame rearrangements only. Not all clones are present; in checked studies, unresolved V genes account for under half, and no reason is known for the remainder. That table gives V, J and clone size, and the DNA gave D and trimming. For this sample the table gives some 120,000 clones, of which 80% were detected only once. The ten largest make up 3.3% of the sample.

In total, more than 500 healthy bone marrow donors made up the cohort. At the time of sampling, all cohort members were nominally healthy, though unrecorded immune exposures were likely present. The donor tested CMV seronegative and was one of the 352 seronegative cohort members. Each donor provided a peripheral blood sample, and peripheral blood mononuclear cells were used for TCR beta sequencing. Genomic DNA was extracted from the blood cell samples with the Qiagen DNeasy Blood Extraction Kit. The investigation overall reported the following: Broadly in line with IMGT annotations, most TCR beta V segments showed up in productive rearrangements about 90% or about 30% of the time in an earlier analysis of 587 of the donors. In a later analysis, most CMV-associated TCR beta chains were found to appear HLA-restricted, with HLA associations seemingly driven largely by CMV exposure. Some 16 rarely observed V segments, including chromosome 9 orphons, were excluded from the earlier analysis of approximately 500 of the donors because counts were too low. In a later analysis, the rate of TCR association differed among HLA loci, with DRB1 alleles having the most associated TCRs and HLA-C alleles having the fewest. Linkage disequilibrium might explain the correlated functional status among segregating V segments, but an unknown experimental factor could not be excluded. A group of highly shared sequence variants was considered likely to be a technical artifact of the sequencing pipeline. Because the 87-base-pair reads could not distinguish some IMGT-functional V segments, including TRBV6-2 and TRBV6-3, those segments were excluded. Only TCR beta chains were sequenced in this cohort, and the absence of alpha or paired-chain data limited detectable features. A further reported finding was that TCR beta sequences accurately predicted the HLA-A and HLA-B alleles for most subjects in the first cohort. Most TCR sequences were seen in very few donors, while some public TCRs were found in many individuals. A few of the identified cytomegalovirus-associated TCR beta chains were confirmed in vitro to be specific for cytomegalovirus antigens. Presence/absence analyses assumed roughly uniform sequencing depth across donors, an assumption that may not hold. The authors suggested that the approach could potentially be extended to other disease states and immunological phenotypes. Specific HLA alleles were associated with roughly 17,000 TCR beta sequences at a false discovery rate of 0.05 in a later analysis. Assigning TCR associations to individual alleles was difficult when HLA alleles, especially DR and DQ, strongly co-occurred. In a later genetic analysis, a missense DCLRE1C variant was associated with V-gene and J-gene trimming of TCR beta chains, and the association was replicated in an independent cohort. The only immune exposure information available for the cohort was CMV serostatus. The study gave a list of about 170 TCR beta chains associated with cytomegalovirus. According to a later genetic analysis, donors in an Asian-associated ancestry cluster had fewer N-insertions in productive TCRs than the approximately 690-donor mean. Because some donors lacked HLA typing at each locus, the association tests relied only on the typed subset. The classifier was reported to diagnose cytomegalovirus status with high specificity and sensitivity in both the original and validation cohorts. A later analysis reported that several top co-occurrence clusters appeared linked to parvovirus B19, influenza, CMV and Epstein-Barr virus. In a later analysis, HLA-associated TCR beta chains showed more clonal expansion and lower generation probabilities than non-associated chains that were equally common.

Counted from cysteine to phenylalanine, this CDR3 has 15 amino acids. The only DNA kept is the CDR3, 45 bases in frame from the first base. V lost 5 bases and J lost 11 bases, and the count of bases not matched to a germline gene is 11. Looking up the germline V gene yields CDR1 SGHTA and CDR2 FQGNSA. The receptor chain draws on TRBV7-2 and TRBJ1-5, with 11 junctional bases fitting TRBD1. The specimen was PBMCs. The receptor was isolated from a male donor in good health and CMV-seronegative. The sequenced DNA is TGTGCCAGCAGCCCCGGGGACAGGGGGATTTCTTCCCAGCATTTT. Its protein product is CASSPGDRGISSQHF.